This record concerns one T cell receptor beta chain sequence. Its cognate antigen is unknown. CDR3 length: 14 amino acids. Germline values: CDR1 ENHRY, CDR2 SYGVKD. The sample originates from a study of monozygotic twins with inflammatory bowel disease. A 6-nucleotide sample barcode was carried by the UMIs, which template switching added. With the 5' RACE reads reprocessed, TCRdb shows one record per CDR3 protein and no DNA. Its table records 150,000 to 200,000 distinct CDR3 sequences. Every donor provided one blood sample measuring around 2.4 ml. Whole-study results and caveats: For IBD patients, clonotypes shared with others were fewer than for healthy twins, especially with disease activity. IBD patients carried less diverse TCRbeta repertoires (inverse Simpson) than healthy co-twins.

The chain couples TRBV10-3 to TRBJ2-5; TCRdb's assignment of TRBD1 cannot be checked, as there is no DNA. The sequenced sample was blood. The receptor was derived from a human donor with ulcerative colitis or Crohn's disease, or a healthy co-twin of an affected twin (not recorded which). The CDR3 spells CAISEGTGEETQYF.